The source of this T cell receptor beta chain is a study of T cells in Graves' hyperthyroidism and ophthalmopathy. This clonotype was observed at least ten times. Researchers amplified the TCR beta CDR3 regions from RNA transcripts. The TCR CDR3 was amplified in a first-round RT-PCR using the HTBI primer set. In TCRdb, the multiplex PCR reads were re-called with MiXCR into one record per CDR3 protein. The data show 400,000 to 500,000 distinct CDR3 sequences, approximately 15% seen once. This clonotype was sampled from a woman between 18 and 29 years old with Graves' hyperthyroidism. The specimen was blood.

The CDR3 bases are TGTGCCAGCAGTTTCTCGGAGAACTATGGCTACACCTTC. This codes for CASSFSENYGYTF. V and J are TRBV28 and TRBJ1-2; D is undetermined. Per the germline V gene, CDR1 is MDHEN and CDR2 is SYDVKM. Trimming cost V 3 bases and J 2 bases, with 7 bases left between them. The CDR3 loop spans 13 amino acids.